This T cell receptor (beta chain) was identified in a study of blood T cell repertoires in COVID-19. Study as a whole: PBMCs, B-cell-depleted T cells, or T cells provided the cDNA or gDNA that made up the material.

As originally analysed: Counts of nucleated cells, estimated from reference gene primer amplification, were obtained. The repertoire was sequenced with immunoSEQ multiplex PCR; TCRdb's copy has only in-frame clones and lacks some. From that table come the V and J calls and clone size; the DNA was used to work out D and trimming. This repertoire shows about 270,000 clones, over 75% found once; its top ten account for approximately 9.6%. This CDR3 contains 12 residues. Germline CDR1 MDHEN, CDR2 SYDVKM. Trimming removed 4 bases from V and 6 bases from J, with 9 bases in between. The cohort comprised adults aged about 18 to 89 years residing in about 25 US areas.

The chain carries TRBV28 and TRBJ1-1; no reliable D call. Sequencing was carried out using PBMCs or T cells enriched from blood (not recorded which). This receptor was identified in a woman between 45 and 65 years old with acute COVID-19. CDR3 nucleotides: TGTGCCAGCAGTTCCGAGGGCGCTGAAGCTTTCTTT. Translation gives CASSSEGAEAFF.